The rows below give T cell receptor beta chains drawn from one sample of a study of patients and donors after allogeneic stem cell transplantation. TCRdb re-called the RT-PCR reads through MiXCR, storing one row per CDR3 protein. Of 900,000 to 1,000,000 distinct CDR3 sequences in the sample, around 17% are singletons; the top ten hold 5.5% to 6.5%. Sample: blood, either unsorted or a sorted T cell fraction (not recorded which). These receptors came from a human donor who was either an allogeneic HSCT recipient or a stem cell or donor lymphocyte infusion donor (not recorded which). It is not recorded whose cells these are; they may come from a transplant donor. Both conserved end residues are part of each CDR3. A D gene is named only where the DNA matches it firmly.

d_gene: NA
v_gene: TRBV12-3/TRBV12-4
CDR3aa: CASSLEQPETQYF

d_gene: NA
v_gene: TRBV6-5
CDR3aa: CASSFGLTKPANEQFF

d_gene: NA
v_gene: TRBV4-1
CDR3aa: CASSQGLGQLNTEAFF

d_gene: NA
v_gene: TRBV7-2
CDR3aa: CASSLEGPGREQYF

d_gene: TRBD1
v_gene: TRBV12-5
CDR3aa: CASGFRMLGQGTANEQFF

d_gene: TRBD1
v_gene: TRBV20-1
CDR3aa: CSAPTQGSSEQYF

d_gene: NA
v_gene: TRBV11-2
CDR3aa: CASSLGGRQQETQYF

d_gene: NA
v_gene: TRBV2
CDR3aa: CASSETGINYGYTF

d_gene: TRBD1
v_gene: TRBV6-4
CDR3aa: CASRRQGAQDSPLHF

d_gene: NA
v_gene: TRBV4-3
CDR3aa: CASSQAATLSYEQYF

d_gene: TRBD1
v_gene: TRBV30
CDR3aa: CACLRGRSEKLFF

d_gene: NA
v_gene: TRBV9
CDR3aa: CASSVEGTAANEKLFF

d_gene: NA
v_gene: TRBV4-2
CDR3aa: CASSQDGTAWGAGNTIYF

d_gene: NA
v_gene: TRBV20-1
CDR3aa: CSARDYPADYNEQFF

d_gene: NA
v_gene: TRBV9
CDR3aa: CASSDGGVNYGYTF

d_gene: NA
v_gene: TRBV24-1
CDR3aa: CATSDVPSDTQYF

d_gene: NA
v_gene: TRBV12-3/TRBV12-4
CDR3aa: CASALPRGTDTQYF

d_gene: NA
v_gene: TRBV7-7
CDR3aa: CASSQLGRSNEQFF

d_gene: NA
v_gene: TRBV18
CDR3aa: CASSPYQARGPNTEAFF

d_gene: NA
v_gene: TRBV6-1
CDR3aa: CASSNQQAGGDTQYF

d_gene: NA
v_gene: TRBV29-1
CDR3aa: CSVDYLGETQYF

d_gene: NA
v_gene: TRBV4-2
CDR3aa: CASSPRSQGGLGTGELFF

d_gene: NA
v_gene: TRBV7-3
CDR3aa: CASSLTPGPDTQYF